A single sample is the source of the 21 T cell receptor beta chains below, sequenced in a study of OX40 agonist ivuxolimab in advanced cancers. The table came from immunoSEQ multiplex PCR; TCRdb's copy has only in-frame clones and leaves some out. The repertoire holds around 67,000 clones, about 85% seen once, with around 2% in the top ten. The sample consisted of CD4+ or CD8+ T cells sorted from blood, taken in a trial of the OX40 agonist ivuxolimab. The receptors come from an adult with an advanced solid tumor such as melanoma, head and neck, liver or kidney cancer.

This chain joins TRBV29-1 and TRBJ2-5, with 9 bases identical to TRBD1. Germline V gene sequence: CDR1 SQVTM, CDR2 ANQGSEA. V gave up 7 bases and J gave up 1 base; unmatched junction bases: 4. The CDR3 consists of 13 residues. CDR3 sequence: CSGKQGAQETQYF. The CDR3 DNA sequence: TGCAGCGGTAAACAGGGGGCCCAAGAGACCCAGTACTTC.

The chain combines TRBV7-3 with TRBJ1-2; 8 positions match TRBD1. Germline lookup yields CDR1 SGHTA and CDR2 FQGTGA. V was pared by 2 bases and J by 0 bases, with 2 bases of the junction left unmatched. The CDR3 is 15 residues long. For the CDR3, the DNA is TGTGCCAGCAGCTTAGGGACAGGTGCTAACTATGGCTACACCTTC. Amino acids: CASSLGTGANYGYTF.

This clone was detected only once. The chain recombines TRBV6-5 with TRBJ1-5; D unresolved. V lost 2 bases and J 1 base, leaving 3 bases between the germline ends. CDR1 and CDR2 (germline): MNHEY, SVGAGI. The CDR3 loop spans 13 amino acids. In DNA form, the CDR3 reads TGTGCCAGCAGTTACGACAGCAATCAGCCCCAGCATTTT. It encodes CASSYDSNQPQHF.

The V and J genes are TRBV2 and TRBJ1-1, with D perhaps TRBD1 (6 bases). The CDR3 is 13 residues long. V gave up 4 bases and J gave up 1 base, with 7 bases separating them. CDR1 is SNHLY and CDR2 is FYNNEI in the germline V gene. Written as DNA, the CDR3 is TGTGCCAGCAGTGGGACAGCGAACACTGAAGCTTTCTTT. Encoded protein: CASSGTANTEAFF.

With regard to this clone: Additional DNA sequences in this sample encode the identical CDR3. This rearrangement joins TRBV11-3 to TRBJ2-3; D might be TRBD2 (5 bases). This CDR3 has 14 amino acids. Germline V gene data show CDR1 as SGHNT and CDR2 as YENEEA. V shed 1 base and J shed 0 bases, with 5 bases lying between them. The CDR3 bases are TGTGCCAGCAGCTTAGGGAGGAGCACAGATACGCAGTATTTT. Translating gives CASSLGRSTDTQYF.

CDR3 sequence reads: CSVHLNRGGNYGYTF. The CDR3 region has the DNA TGCAGCGTGCACCTTAACAGGGGCGGAAACTATGGCTACACCTTC. The chain couples TRBV29-1 to TRBJ1-2; 7 bases match TRBD1. J lost 2 bases, V lost 6 bases, and 12 bases had no gene match. The CDR3 totals 15 residues. Germline loops: CDR1 SQVTM, CDR2 ANQGSEA.

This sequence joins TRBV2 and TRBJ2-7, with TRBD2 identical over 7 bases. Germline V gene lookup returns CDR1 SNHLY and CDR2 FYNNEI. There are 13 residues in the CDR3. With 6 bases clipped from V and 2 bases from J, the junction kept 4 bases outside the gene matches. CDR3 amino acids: CASRLAVPYEQYF. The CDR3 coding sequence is TGTGCCAGCAGGCTAGCGGTTCCCTACGAGCAGTACTTC.

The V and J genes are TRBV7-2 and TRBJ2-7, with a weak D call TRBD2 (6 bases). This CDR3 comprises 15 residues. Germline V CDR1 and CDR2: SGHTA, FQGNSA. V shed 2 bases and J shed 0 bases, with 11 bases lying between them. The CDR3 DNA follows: TGTGCCAGCAGCTTATCGCGGGGCTCCTCCTACGAGCAGTACTTC. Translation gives CASSLSRGSSYEQYF.

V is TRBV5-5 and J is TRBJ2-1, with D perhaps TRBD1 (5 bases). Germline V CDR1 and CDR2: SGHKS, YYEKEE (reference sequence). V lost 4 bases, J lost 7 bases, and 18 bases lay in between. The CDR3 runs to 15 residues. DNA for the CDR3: TGTGCCAGCAGCCCCAGGGCTACCGCGGAAAATGAGCAGTTCTTC. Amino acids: CASSPRATAENEQFF.

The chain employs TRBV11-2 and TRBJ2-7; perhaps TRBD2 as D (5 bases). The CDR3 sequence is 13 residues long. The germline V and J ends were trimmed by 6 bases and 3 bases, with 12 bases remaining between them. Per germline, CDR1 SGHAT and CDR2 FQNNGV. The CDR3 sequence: CASSFSGYYEQYF. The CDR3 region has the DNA TGTGCCAGCAGTTTCAGCGGCTACTACGAGCAGTACTTC.

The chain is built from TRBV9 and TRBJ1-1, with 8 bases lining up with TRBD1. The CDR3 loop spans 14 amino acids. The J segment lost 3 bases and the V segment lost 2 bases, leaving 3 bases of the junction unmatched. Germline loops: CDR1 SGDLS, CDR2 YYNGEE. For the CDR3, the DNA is TGTGCCAGCAGCGTTCAGGGGGCATACACTGAAGCTTTCTTT. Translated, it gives CASSVQGAYTEAFF.

The CDR3 nucleotides are TGCGCCAGCAGCCCCAATGGGCTAGCGGGAGACAATGAGCAGTTCTTC. As protein: CASSPNGLAGDNEQFF. This sequence joins TRBV5-1 and TRBJ2-1; TRBD2 aligns across 10 bases. CDR1 SGHRS and CDR2 YFSETQ come from the germline V gene. V lost 4 bases to trimming and J lost 5 bases; unmatched junction nucleotides: 9. This CDR3 comprises 16 residues.

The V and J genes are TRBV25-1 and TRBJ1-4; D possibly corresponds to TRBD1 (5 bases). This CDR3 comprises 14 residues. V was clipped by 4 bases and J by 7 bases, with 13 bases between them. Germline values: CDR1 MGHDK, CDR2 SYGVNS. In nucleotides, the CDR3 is TGTGCCAGCAGTGCCTTCCAGGGCGGTGAAAAACTGTTTTTT. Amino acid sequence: CASSAFQGGEKLFF. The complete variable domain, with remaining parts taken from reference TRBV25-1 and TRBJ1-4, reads EADIYQTPRYLVIGTGKKITLECSQTMGHDKMYWYQQDPGMELHLIHYSYGVNSTEKGDLSSESTVSRIRTEHFPLTLESARPSHTSQYLCASSAFQGGEKLFFGSGTQLSVL.

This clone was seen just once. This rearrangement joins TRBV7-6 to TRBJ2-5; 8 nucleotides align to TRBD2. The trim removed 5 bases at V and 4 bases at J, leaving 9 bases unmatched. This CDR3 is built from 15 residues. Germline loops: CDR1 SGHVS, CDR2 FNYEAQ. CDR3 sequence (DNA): TGTGCCAGCAGCAAGGGGGGACTAGAAAGAGAGACCCAGTACTTC. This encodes CASSKGGLERETQYF.

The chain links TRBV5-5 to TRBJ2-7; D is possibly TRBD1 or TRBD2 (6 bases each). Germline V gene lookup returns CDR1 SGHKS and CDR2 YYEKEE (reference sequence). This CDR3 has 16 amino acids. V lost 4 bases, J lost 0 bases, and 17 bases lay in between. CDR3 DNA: TGTGCCAGCAGCACCCCTCTAGGGGGGAGCTCCTACGAGCAGTACTTC. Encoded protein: CASSTPLGGSSYEQYF.

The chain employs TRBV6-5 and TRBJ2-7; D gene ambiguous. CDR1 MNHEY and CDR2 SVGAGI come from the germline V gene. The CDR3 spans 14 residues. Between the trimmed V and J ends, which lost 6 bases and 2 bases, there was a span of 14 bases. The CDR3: CASRPDTGAYEQYF. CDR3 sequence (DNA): TGTGCCAGCAGGCCCGACACCGGAGCCTACGAGCAGTACTTC.

Written as DNA, the CDR3 is TGTGCCAGCGGGACAGGGGGCTACGAGCAGTACTTC. It specifies CASGTGGYEQYF. The chain links TRBV2 to TRBJ2-7; 11 nucleotides line up with TRBD1. The CDR3 runs to 12 residues. J lost 3 bases, V lost 8 bases, and 0 bases had no gene match. Germline CDR1 is SNHLY and CDR2 is FYNNEI.

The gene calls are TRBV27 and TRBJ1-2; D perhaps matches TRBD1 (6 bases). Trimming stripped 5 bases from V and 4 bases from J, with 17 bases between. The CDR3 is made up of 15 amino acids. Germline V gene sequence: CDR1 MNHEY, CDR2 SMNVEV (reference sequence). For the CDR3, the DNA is TGTGCCAGCAGTCCTGGGGGGGGCGTCGTCTATGGCTACACCTTC. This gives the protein CASSPGGGVVYGYTF.

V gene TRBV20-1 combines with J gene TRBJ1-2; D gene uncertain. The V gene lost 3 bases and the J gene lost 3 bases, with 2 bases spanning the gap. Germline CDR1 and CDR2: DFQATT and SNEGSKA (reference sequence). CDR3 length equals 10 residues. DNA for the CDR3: TGCAGTGCTAGTGACTATGGCTACACCTTC. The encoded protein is CSASDYGYTF.

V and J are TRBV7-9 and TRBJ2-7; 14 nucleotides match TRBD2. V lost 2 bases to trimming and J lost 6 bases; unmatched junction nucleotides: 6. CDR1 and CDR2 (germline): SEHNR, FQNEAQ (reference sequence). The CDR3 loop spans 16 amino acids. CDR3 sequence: CASSLWGLAGEREQYF. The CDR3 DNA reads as TGTGCCAGCAGCTTATGGGGACTAGCGGGGGAGCGCGAGCAGTACTTC. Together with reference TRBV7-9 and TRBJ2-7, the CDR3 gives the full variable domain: DTGVSQNPRHKITKRGQNVTFRCDPISEHNRLYWYRQTLGQGPEFLTYFQNEAQLEKSRLLSDRFSAERPKGSFSTLEIQRTEQGDSAMYLCASSLWGLAGEREQYFGPGTRLTVT.

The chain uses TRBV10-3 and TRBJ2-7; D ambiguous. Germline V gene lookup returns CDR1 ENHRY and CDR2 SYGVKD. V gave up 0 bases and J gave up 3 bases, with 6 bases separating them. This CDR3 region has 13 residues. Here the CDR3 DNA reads TGTGCCATCAGTGAGTCGGGCGGCTACGAGCAGTACTTC. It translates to CAISESGGYEQYF.